This entry concerns a single TCR beta chain. The antigen is unknown. The sample comes from a study of shared clonotypes between healthy human individuals. Study results and caveats: The study drew on few donors, limiting represented genetic and exposure-history diversity. In general, naive subsets displayed greater estimated richness than memory subsets did. Rarefaction gave evidence that sorted-subset sequencing remained incomplete despite large depth.

Each sorted subset replicate got 200 ng genomic DNA, 25,000 to 35,000 genomes. The protocol was immunoSEQ multiplex PCR, while the TCRdb copy is restricted to in-frame clones and leaves out a portion. The table has under 200,000 clones, roughly 93% seen once. The specimen was naive CD4+ T cells sorted from blood. As to subset: CD45RA+ positively selected. This TCR derives from a woman in her twenties or thirties in good health.

CDR3 protein: CASSTGASTDTQYF. DNA of the CDR3: TGTGCCAGCAGCACAGGGGCTAGCACAGATACGCAGTATTTT. The chain links TRBV6-4 to TRBJ2-3; 7 nucleotides agree with TRBD1. This CDR3 has 14 amino acids. Germline V CDR1 and CDR2: MRHNA, SNTAGT. V dropped 6 bases and J dropped 0; count of bases not matched to a gene: 3.